The clone carrying this T cell receptor (beta chain) was observed at least ten times. No antigen is known for it. This sample is part of a study of T cells after yellow fever vaccination. The CDR3 runs 14 residues. The J segment lost 6 bases and the V segment lost 1 base, leaving 3 bases of the junction unmatched. Germline V gene sequence: CDR1 SGHTA, CDR2 FQGNSA. TCRdb ran MiXCR on the 5' RACE reads and lists one entry per CDR3 protein. The sample holds 240,000 or so distinct CDR3 sequences, about 7% seen once. Study-wide results and limits: Some clonotypes, a small share, were shared between CD4 and CD8 compartments.

The source of this sequence is a man aged 30-40 years who received the YFV17D yellow fever vaccine. Sequences were derived from CD4+ T cells sorted from PBMCs, sampled 15 days after the yellow fever booster vaccination. The gene calls are TRBV7-2 and TRBJ2-7, with 10 bases lining up with TRBD1. CDR3 amino acids: CASSLGQGAGEQYF. The CDR3 DNA is TGTGCCAGCAGCTTAGGACAGGGGGCGGGCGAGCAGTACTTC.